This is a list of T cell receptor beta chains from one sample in a study of T cells after yellow fever vaccination. TCRdb itself ran the 5' RACE reads through MiXCR, one entry per CDR3 protein. The sample comprises 10,000 to 11,000 distinct CDR3 sequences, under 5.5% of which are singletons, and about 1.6% rests with the top ten. The starting material was PBMCs, either bulk or a sorted T-cell subset (CD4+, CD8+, memory, or dextramer-sorted; not recorded which), obtained around 15 days after the first yellow fever vaccination. These receptor sequences come from a man younger than 35 who received the YFV17D yellow fever vaccine. The conserved cysteine and the conserved F or W are not part of the CDR3 here. The order of the fields is CDR3 protein, J gene, clone size, V gene. Not all rows give a size; the values are once, few, many and, for expanded clones, a class.

cdr3_aa: ASRDGQFNEQF
j_call: TRBJ2-1
clone_size: .
v_call: TRBV12-5

cdr3_aa: ASSLDREGGTQY
j_call: TRBJ2-5
clone_size: many
v_call: TRBV4-1

cdr3_aa: ASSYGTSGLPQY
j_call: TRBJ2-5
clone_size: medium-sized
v_call: TRBV6-2/TRBV6-3

cdr3_aa: ASSYSPGSETQY
j_call: TRBJ2-5
clone_size: many
v_call: TRBV6-5

cdr3_aa: AISESRGSQETQY
j_call: TRBJ2-5
clone_size: medium-sized
v_call: TRBV10-3

cdr3_aa: ASSGGTASYNEQF
j_call: TRBJ2-1
clone_size: many
v_call: TRBV5-4

cdr3_aa: ARGSGYKNIQY
j_call: TRBJ2-4
clone_size: .
v_call: TRBV28

cdr3_aa: ASSQASTRSHEQF
j_call: TRBJ2-1
clone_size: medium-sized
v_call: TRBV4-2

cdr3_aa: ASTQSYTDTQY
j_call: TRBJ2-3
clone_size: many
v_call: TRBV7-2

cdr3_aa: ASSQVSAGARSEQF
j_call: TRBJ2-1
clone_size: medium-sized
v_call: TRBV4-2

cdr3_aa: ASSLVGLAGNTDTQY
j_call: TRBJ2-3
clone_size: medium-sized
v_call: TRBV7-2

cdr3_aa: ASSPLLTGGKETQY
j_call: TRBJ2-5
clone_size: medium-sized
v_call: TRBV11-2

cdr3_aa: ASSHVRSRMTEAF
j_call: TRBJ1-1
clone_size: many
v_call: TRBV4-1

cdr3_aa: ASQRTGGNEQF
j_call: TRBJ2-1
clone_size: medium-sized
v_call: TRBV21-1

cdr3_aa: ASSQAGRTRAF
j_call: TRBJ1-1
clone_size: many
v_call: TRBV3-1

cdr3_aa: SVDGRLNTEAF
j_call: TRBJ1-1
clone_size: few
v_call: TRBV29-1

cdr3_aa: ASSQDISQPQH
j_call: TRBJ1-5
clone_size: many
v_call: TRBV3-1

cdr3_aa: ASSQPLFEAGNTIY
j_call: TRBJ1-3
clone_size: medium-sized
v_call: TRBV3-1

cdr3_aa: ASSVSYGYT
j_call: TRBJ1-2
clone_size: medium-sized
v_call: TRBV2

cdr3_aa: ALSSRQGIYEQY
j_call: TRBJ2-7
clone_size: .
v_call: TRBV25-1

cdr3_aa: ASSHVLAGDSYNEQF
j_call: TRBJ2-1
clone_size: many
v_call: TRBV4-3

cdr3_aa: ASSLFAQGEGQPQH
j_call: TRBJ1-5
clone_size: many
v_call: TRBV27

cdr3_aa: ASSLRHWTSSYEQY
j_call: TRBJ2-7
clone_size: many
v_call: TRBV5-6

cdr3_aa: SAGLTGRQETQY
j_call: TRBJ2-5
clone_size: many
v_call: TRBV20-1

cdr3_aa: ASSPGKQETQY
j_call: TRBJ2-5
clone_size: many
v_call: TRBV18

cdr3_aa: ASSSRGQKSSYEQY
j_call: TRBJ2-7
clone_size: many
v_call: TRBV7-2

cdr3_aa: ASSLGPLTGELF
j_call: TRBJ2-2
clone_size: many
v_call: TRBV6-5

cdr3_aa: SARQDDQETQY
j_call: TRBJ2-5
clone_size: medium-sized
v_call: TRBV20-1

cdr3_aa: ASSLVGSGNEQF
j_call: TRBJ2-1
clone_size: many
v_call: TRBV5-1

cdr3_aa: ASSVHPNTEAF
j_call: TRBJ1-1
clone_size: many
v_call: TRBV9

cdr3_aa: ASSEIQGASNQPQH
j_call: TRBJ1-5
clone_size: many
v_call: TRBV2

cdr3_aa: SVRELEDTQY
j_call: TRBJ2-3
clone_size: medium-sized
v_call: TRBV29-1

cdr3_aa: ASRGGRDTEAF
j_call: TRBJ1-1
clone_size: medium-sized
v_call: TRBV7-9

cdr3_aa: ASSGQLNSPLH
j_call: TRBJ1-6
clone_size: many
v_call: TRBV12-3/TRBV12-4

cdr3_aa: ASSLMGGRGDTQY
j_call: TRBJ2-3
clone_size: medium-sized
v_call: TRBV5-1

cdr3_aa: ASSQQEDQPQH
j_call: TRBJ1-5
clone_size: medium-sized
v_call: TRBV4-3

cdr3_aa: SARALAGVNEQF
j_call: TRBJ2-1
clone_size: medium-sized
v_call: TRBV20-1

cdr3_aa: ASSPGKAETQY
j_call: TRBJ2-5
clone_size: many
v_call: TRBV13

cdr3_aa: ASSLNFAGGGYT
j_call: TRBJ1-2
clone_size: many
v_call: TRBV3-1

cdr3_aa: ASSLVSGGEETQY
j_call: TRBJ2-5
clone_size: many
v_call: TRBV5-1

cdr3_aa: ASSALGTGDEKLF
j_call: TRBJ1-4
clone_size: many
v_call: TRBV5-1